This T cell receptor beta chain was profiled in a study of blood T cell repertoires in COVID-19. Study in general: PBMCs, B-cell-depleted T cells, or T cells provided the cDNA or gDNA that made up the material.

Method: immunoSEQ multiplex PCR; TCRdb's copy keeps in-frame clones and lacks some. The sample consists of around 72,000 clones, about 90% of them appearing once. With 4 bases removed from V and 4 bases from J, the gap between germline ends came to 14 bases. The V gene's germline CDR1 is SGHNT and CDR2 YYREEE (reference sequence). The CDR3 has 14 amino acids. The rearrangement joins TRBV5-4 to TRBJ1-2, with D possibly TRBD1 on 6 matching bases. Sequencing input: peripheral blood. This receptor was identified in a man between 45 and 60 years old with active COVID-19. CDR3 region: CASSEKTGTYGYTF. In DNA, the CDR3 is TGTGCCAGCAGCGAGAAGACAGGCACCTATGGCTACACCTTC.